These T cell receptor beta chains were read from a single sample in a study of identical twins. MiXCR was run by TCRdb on the 5' RACE reads, yielding one entry per CDR3 protein. The table includes some 210,000 distinct CDR3 sequences, approximately 16% detected once. A further study also used this sample, focusing on T cells expressing NK-cell markers.

What was sequenced was CD8+ T cells sorted from blood. These TCRs come from a woman in her late teens or twenties in good health. CDR3s include the opening cysteine and the closing phenylalanine or tryptophan. The order of the fields is V gene, J gene, CDR3 protein.

v_call: TRBV11-1
j_call: TRBJ2-3
cdr3_aa: CASSTGQGRDTQYF

v_call: TRBV5-1
j_call: TRBJ2-3
cdr3_aa: CASSAVGGGGDTQYF

v_call: TRBV20-1
j_call: TRBJ2-1
cdr3_aa: CSAGLAGVFNEQFF

v_call: TRBV14
j_call: TRBJ2-7
cdr3_aa: CASSQDAGPLSYEQYF

v_call: TRBV11-2
j_call: TRBJ2-1
cdr3_aa: CASSPMTGSYPNEQFF

v_call: TRBV12-5
j_call: TRBJ2-7
cdr3_aa: CASGDSGSSYEQYF

v_call: TRBV7-9
j_call: TRBJ2-7
cdr3_aa: CASSLTELAGGAYEQYF

v_call: TRBV27
j_call: TRBJ2-4
cdr3_aa: CASRLTGGGLFWYF

v_call: TRBV7-2
j_call: TRBJ2-1
cdr3_aa: CASSLVGGDNEQFF

v_call: TRBV5-6
j_call: TRBJ2-1
cdr3_aa: CASSPVLAGGDEQFF

v_call: TRBV12-5
j_call: TRBJ1-2
cdr3_aa: CASGSTPVYGYTF

v_call: TRBV12-3/TRBV12-4
j_call: TRBJ1-1
cdr3_aa: CASSFQTEAFF

v_call: TRBV5-1
j_call: TRBJ2-3
cdr3_aa: CASRSPPDTQYF

v_call: TRBV20-1
j_call: TRBJ2-4
cdr3_aa: CSARLAGVMENIQYF

v_call: TRBV7-8
j_call: TRBJ2-5
cdr3_aa: CASSYARAQQETQYF

v_call: TRBV7-9
j_call: TRBJ2-7
cdr3_aa: CASSLGWSEQYF

v_call: TRBV6-2/TRBV6-3
j_call: TRBJ2-1
cdr3_aa: CASSPEVPSGSYNEQFF

v_call: TRBV12-3/TRBV12-4
j_call: TRBJ1-2
cdr3_aa: CASGGDNYGYTF

v_call: TRBV19
j_call: TRBJ2-1
cdr3_aa: CASSLQAGATYNEQFF

v_call: TRBV4-3
j_call: TRBJ2-3
cdr3_aa: CASSQVGGGTDTQYF

v_call: TRBV19
j_call: TRBJ2-7
cdr3_aa: CASSIDTTSGGYEQYF

v_call: TRBV29-1
j_call: TRBJ2-7
cdr3_aa: CSVRTDSYEQYF

v_call: TRBV9
j_call: TRBJ1-1
cdr3_aa: CASSVGVGNTEAFF

v_call: TRBV6-2/TRBV6-3
j_call: TRBJ2-7
cdr3_aa: CASSYEFGLGYEQYF

v_call: TRBV4-3
j_call: TRBJ2-1
cdr3_aa: CASSQDIYSSYNEQFF

v_call: TRBV9
j_call: TRBJ2-3
cdr3_aa: CASSVSGIATDTQYF

v_call: TRBV27
j_call: TRBJ2-1
cdr3_aa: CASSPRPGSISSYNEQFF

v_call: TRBV7-9
j_call: TRBJ2-7
cdr3_aa: CASRALGSGYEQYF

v_call: TRBV29-1
j_call: TRBJ2-1
cdr3_aa: CSVEGSGGMSYNEQFF

v_call: TRBV20-1
j_call: TRBJ1-1
cdr3_aa: CSARVGVTEAFF

v_call: TRBV7-8
j_call: TRBJ2-3
cdr3_aa: CASSPEPDTQYF

v_call: TRBV12-3/TRBV12-4
j_call: TRBJ2-4
cdr3_aa: CASSLGWGQAKNIQYF

v_call: TRBV11-2
j_call: TRBJ2-2
cdr3_aa: CASSLWVTGELFF

v_call: TRBV6-2/TRBV6-3
j_call: TRBJ1-2
cdr3_aa: CASSYGGSLYGYTF

v_call: TRBV4-1
j_call: TRBJ2-7
cdr3_aa: CASSRAGLSYEQYF

v_call: TRBV7-9
j_call: TRBJ2-7
cdr3_aa: CASSLRTSGSSYEQYF

v_call: TRBV2
j_call: TRBJ2-7
cdr3_aa: CASSEIGTGGEQYF

v_call: TRBV6-6
j_call: TRBJ2-1
cdr3_aa: CASINRGNEQFF

v_call: TRBV20-1
j_call: TRBJ1-1
cdr3_aa: CSAKDRGGTEAFF

v_call: TRBV6-5
j_call: TRBJ2-2
cdr3_aa: CASSYLGLAGELFF

v_call: TRBV14
j_call: TRBJ2-3
cdr3_aa: CASSPRFGQGGADTQYF

v_call: TRBV4-3
j_call: TRBJ1-6
cdr3_aa: CASSQSRTGIGSPLHF

v_call: TRBV20-1
j_call: TRBJ2-3
cdr3_aa: CSASDRVGQTTDTQYF

v_call: TRBV5-1
j_call: TRBJ2-1
cdr3_aa: CASSLEVEPNEQFF

v_call: TRBV4-2
j_call: TRBJ2-2
cdr3_aa: CASSQSGEHTGELFF

v_call: TRBV11-2
j_call: TRBJ2-5
cdr3_aa: CASSVLLGTSGGQETQYF

v_call: TRBV12-3/TRBV12-4
j_call: TRBJ2-1
cdr3_aa: CASSGGTSGNEQFF

v_call: TRBV4-3
j_call: TRBJ2-1
cdr3_aa: CASSQDLRTSSYNERFF

v_call: TRBV29-1
j_call: TRBJ1-1
cdr3_aa: CSVEDRGAAFF

v_call: TRBV10-3
j_call: TRBJ2-1
cdr3_aa: CAIAAGRALTDEQFF

v_call: TRBV20-1
j_call: TRBJ2-1
cdr3_aa: CSARRGGRDEQFF

v_call: TRBV12-3/TRBV12-4
j_call: TRBJ1-2
cdr3_aa: CASSFGAFYGYTF